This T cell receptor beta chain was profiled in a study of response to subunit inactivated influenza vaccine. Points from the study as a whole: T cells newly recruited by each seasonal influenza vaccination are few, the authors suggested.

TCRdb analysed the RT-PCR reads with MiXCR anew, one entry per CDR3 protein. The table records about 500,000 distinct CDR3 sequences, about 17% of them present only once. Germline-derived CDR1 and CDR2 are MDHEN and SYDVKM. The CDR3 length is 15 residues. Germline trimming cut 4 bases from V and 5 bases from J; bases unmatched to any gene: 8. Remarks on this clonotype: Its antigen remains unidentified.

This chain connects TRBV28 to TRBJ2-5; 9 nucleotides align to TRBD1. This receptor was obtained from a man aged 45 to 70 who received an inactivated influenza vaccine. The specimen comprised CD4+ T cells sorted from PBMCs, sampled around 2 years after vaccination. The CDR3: CASSWEPTGGETQYF. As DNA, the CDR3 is TGTGCCAGCAGTTGGGAACCGACAGGGGGTGAGACCCAGTACTTC.